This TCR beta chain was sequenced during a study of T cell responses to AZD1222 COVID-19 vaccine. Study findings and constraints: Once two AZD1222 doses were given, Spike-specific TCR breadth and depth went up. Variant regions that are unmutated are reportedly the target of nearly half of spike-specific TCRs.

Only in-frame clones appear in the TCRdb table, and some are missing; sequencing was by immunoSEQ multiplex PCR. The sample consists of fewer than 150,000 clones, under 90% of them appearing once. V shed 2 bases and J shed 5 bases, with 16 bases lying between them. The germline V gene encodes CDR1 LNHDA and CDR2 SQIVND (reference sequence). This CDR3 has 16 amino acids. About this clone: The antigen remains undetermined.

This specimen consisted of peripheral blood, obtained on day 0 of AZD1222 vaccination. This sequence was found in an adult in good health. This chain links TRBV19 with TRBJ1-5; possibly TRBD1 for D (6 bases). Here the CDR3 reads CASSIPRTDNYQPQHF. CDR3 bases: TGTGCCAGTAGTATACCCCGGACAGACAATTATCAGCCCCAGCATTTT.